Following are 9 T cell receptor beta chains from one sample sequenced in a study of shared clonotypes between healthy human individuals. TCRdb keeps only in-frame clones here, not all; method: immunoSEQ multiplex PCR. The table records 550,000 to 800,000 clones, about 74% of them present only once. Sequencing was performed on memory CD4+ T cells sorted from blood. Subset defined: CD45RA-negative fraction. The source of these receptors is a woman in her twenties or thirties in good health.

The rearrangement links TRBV28 to TRBJ2-1; 10 nucleotides agree with TRBD2. The CDR3 contains 14 residues. Trimming took 8 bases from V and 9 from J; bases not matched to a gene: 10. Germline-derived CDR1 and CDR2 are MDHEN and SYDVKM. CDR3 sequence (DNA): TGTGCCAGCCAGCTAGCGGGAGAAGTTGGTGAGCAGTTCTTC. Protein sequence: CASQLAGEVGEQFF. The complete variable domain, with remaining parts taken from reference TRBV28 and TRBJ2-1, reads DVKVTQSSRYLVKRTGEKVFLECVQDMDHENMFWYRQDPGLGLRLIYFSYDVKMKEKGDIPEGYSVSREKKERFSLILESASTNQTSMYLCASQLAGEVGEQFFGPGTRLTVL.

Of note for this clone: It may be a read error: a sequence one base away is much more abundant. CDR3 coding DNA: TGTGCCAGCAGTGAGGGGGACACCGGGGAGCTGTTTTTT. This gives the protein CASSEGDTGELFF. The V and J genes are TRBV6-1 and TRBJ2-2; D might be TRBD1 or TRBD2, each matching 5 bases. Germline V gene data show CDR1 as MNHNS and CDR2 as SASEGT. The V end was cut by 3 bases, the J end by 3 bases, with 5 bases between. This CDR3 is 13 amino acids long.

Here the CDR3 DNA reads TGTGCCAGCAGTTTATCTCGGAGAGGGACTGAAGCTTTCTTT. The encoded protein is CASSLSRRGTEAFF. This chain links TRBV27 with TRBJ1-1, with D uncertain. This CDR3 contains 14 residues. The V end was cut by 0 bases, the J end by 5 bases, with 10 bases between. Germline V gives CDR1 MNHEY, CDR2 SMNVEV (reference sequence).

This clone was seen only a few times. The chain carries TRBV28 and TRBJ2-7; 9 bases are a match to TRBD1. The germline V gene encodes CDR1 MDHEN and CDR2 SYDVKM. Trimming at V came to 11 bases and at J to 0 bases, leaving 8 bases not matched to a gene. There are 14 residues in the CDR3. CDR3 residues: CAVTKQGASYEQYF. In nucleotides, the CDR3 is TGTGCCGTAACAAAACAGGGGGCCTCCTACGAGCAGTACTTC. Looking up the rest from reference TRBV28 and TRBJ2-7 gives the full variable domain: DVKVTQSSRYLVKRTGEKVFLECVQDMDHENMFWYRQDPGLGLRLIYFSYDVKMKEKGDIPEGYSVSREKKERFSLILESASTNQTSMYLCAVTKQGASYEQYFGPGTRLTVT.

The rearrangement links TRBV27 to TRBJ2-7; 9 nucleotides line up with TRBD2. The CDR3 has 14 residues. Per germline, CDR1 MNHEY and CDR2 SMNVEV (reference sequence). J lost 4 bases, V lost 6 bases, and 7 bases had no gene match. This CDR3 reads CASRPNSGGYEQYF. The CDR3, as DNA: TGTGCCAGCAGGCCAAATAGCGGGGGTTACGAGCAGTACTTC.

This chain links TRBV11-2 with TRBJ2-1; 9 bases align to TRBD2. Trimming cost V 1 base and J 5 bases; bases outside gene matches: 9. This CDR3 spans 17 amino acids. Per germline, CDR1 SGHAT and CDR2 FQNNGV. CDR3 residues: CASSLVLRLAVDNEQFF. The CDR3 bases are TGTGCCAGCAGCTTAGTCTTGCGACTAGCGGTAGACAATGAGCAGTTCTTC.

The J gene is TRBJ2-1, the V gene TRBV10-1, with D maybe TRBD1 (5 bases). Germline CDR1 is WNHNN and CDR2 is SYGVQD (reference sequence). V gave up 3 bases and J gave up 2 bases, with 11 bases separating them. This CDR3 is 15 amino acids long. The CDR3 DNA reads TGCGCCAGCAGTGAAGGTAGGGGAACCTACAATGAGCAGTTCTTC. Residues: CASSEGRGTYNEQFF.

This clone was seen a single time. The chain joins TRBV14 to TRBJ1-6; the match to TRBD1 covers 9 bases. Trimming removed 6 bases from V and 6 bases from J; junction bases left unmatched: 6. The CDR3 has 15 amino acids. From germline, CDR1 is SGHDN and CDR2 FVKESK. The CDR3, as DNA: TGTGCCAGCAGACAGGACAGGGGAACTAATTCACCCCTCCACTTT. Translated: CASRQDRGTNSPLHF.

The genes are TRBV7-8 and TRBJ1-6; 8 nucleotides agree with TRBD1. This CDR3 region has 15 residues. With V trimmed by 8 bases and J by 4 bases, 7 bases remained unmatched. Germline V lookup: CDR1 SGHVS, CDR2 FQNEAQ. The CDR3 loop reads CASGPGQAYNSPLHF. Here the CDR3 DNA reads TGTGCCAGCGGACCGGGACAGGCTTATAATTCACCCCTCCACTTT.